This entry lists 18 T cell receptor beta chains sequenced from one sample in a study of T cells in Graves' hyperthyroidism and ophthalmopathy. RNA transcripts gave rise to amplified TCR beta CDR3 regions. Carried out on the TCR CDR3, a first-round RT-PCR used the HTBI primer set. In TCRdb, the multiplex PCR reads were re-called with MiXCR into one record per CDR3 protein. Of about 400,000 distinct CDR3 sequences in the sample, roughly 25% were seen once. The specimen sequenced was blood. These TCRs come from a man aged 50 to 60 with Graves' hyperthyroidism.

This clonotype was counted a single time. In nucleotides, the CDR3 is TGCGCCAGCAGCCCGGGGACAGGGGAAGGCTACACCTTC. Encoded protein: CASSPGTGEGYTF. The chain links TRBV5-1 to TRBJ1-2, with 10 nucleotides matching TRBD1. After removal of 4 bases from V and 8 bases from J, the junction contained 5 bases not matched to a gene. The CDR3 extends over 13 amino acids. Germline assignment: CDR1 SGHRS and CDR2 YFSETQ.

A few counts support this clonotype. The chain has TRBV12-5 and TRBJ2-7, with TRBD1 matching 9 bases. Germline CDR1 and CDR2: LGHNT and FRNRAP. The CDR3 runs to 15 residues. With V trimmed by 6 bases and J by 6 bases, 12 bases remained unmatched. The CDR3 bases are TGTGCTAGTGGCCCCGGACAGGGGCGGGTTCGCGAGCAGTACTTC. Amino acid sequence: CASGPGQGRVREQYF.

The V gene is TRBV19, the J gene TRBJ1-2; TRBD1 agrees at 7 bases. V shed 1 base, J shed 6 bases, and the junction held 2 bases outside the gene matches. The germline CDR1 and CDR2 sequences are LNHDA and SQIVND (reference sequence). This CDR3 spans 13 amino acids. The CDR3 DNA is TGTGCCAGTAGTATAGGACAGGGAGATGGCTACACCTTC. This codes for CASSIGQGDGYTF.

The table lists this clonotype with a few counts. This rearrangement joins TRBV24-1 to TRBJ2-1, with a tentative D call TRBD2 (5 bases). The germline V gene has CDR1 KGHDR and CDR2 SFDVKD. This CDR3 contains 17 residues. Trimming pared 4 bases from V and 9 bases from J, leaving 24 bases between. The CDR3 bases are TGTGCCACCAGTGACCCGAACCTAGCAGAAACCCGATTTGAGCAGTTCTTC. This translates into CATSDPNLAETRFEQFF.

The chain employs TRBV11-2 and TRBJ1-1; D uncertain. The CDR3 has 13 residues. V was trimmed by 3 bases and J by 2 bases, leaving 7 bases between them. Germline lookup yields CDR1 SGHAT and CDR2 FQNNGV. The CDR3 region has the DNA TGTGCCAGCAGCTTTTCCCAAAACACTGAAGCTTTCTTT. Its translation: CASSFSQNTEAFF.

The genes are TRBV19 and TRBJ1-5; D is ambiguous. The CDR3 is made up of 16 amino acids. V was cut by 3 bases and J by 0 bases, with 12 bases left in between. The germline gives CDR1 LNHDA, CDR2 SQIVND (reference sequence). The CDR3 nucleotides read TGTGCCAGTAGTATGGGAGCCGGTGGTAGCAATCAGCCCCAGCATTTT. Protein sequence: CASSMGAGGSNQPQHF. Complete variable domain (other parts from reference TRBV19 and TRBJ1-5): DGGITQSPKYLFRKEGQNVTLSCEQNLNHDAMYWYRQDPGQGLRLIYYSQIVNDFQKGDIAEGYSVSREKKESFPLTVTSAQKNPTAFYLCASSMGAGGSNQPQHFGDGTRLSIL.

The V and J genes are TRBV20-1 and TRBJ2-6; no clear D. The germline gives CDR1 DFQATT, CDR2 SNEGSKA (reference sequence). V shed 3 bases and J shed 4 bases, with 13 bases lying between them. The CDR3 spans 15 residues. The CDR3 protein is CSASRSLAGANVLTF. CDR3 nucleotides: TGCAGTGCTAGTCGGAGTCTGGCCGGGGCCAACGTCCTGACTTTC.

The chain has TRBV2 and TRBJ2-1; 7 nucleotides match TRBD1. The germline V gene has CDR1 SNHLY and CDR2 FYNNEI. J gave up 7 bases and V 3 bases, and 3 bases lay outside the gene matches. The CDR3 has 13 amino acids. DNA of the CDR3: TGTGCCAGCAGTGAGACAGGGTATAATGAGCAGTTCTTC. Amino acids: CASSETGYNEQFF. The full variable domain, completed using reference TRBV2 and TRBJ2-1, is EPEVTQTPSHQVTQMGQEVILRCVPISNHLYFYWYRQILGQKVEFLVSFYNNEISEKSEIFDDQFSVERPDGSNFTLKIRSTKLEDSAMYFCASSETGYNEQFFGPGTRLTVL.

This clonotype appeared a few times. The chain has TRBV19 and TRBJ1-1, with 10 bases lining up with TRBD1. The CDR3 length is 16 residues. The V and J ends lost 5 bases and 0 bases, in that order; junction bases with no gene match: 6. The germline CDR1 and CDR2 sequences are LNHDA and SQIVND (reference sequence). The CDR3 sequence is CASSPSGQGMNTEAFF. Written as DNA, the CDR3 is TGTGCCAGTAGTCCCTCGGGACAGGGGATGAACACTGAAGCTTTCTTT. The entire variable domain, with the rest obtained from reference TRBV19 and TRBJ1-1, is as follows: DGGITQSPKYLFRKEGQNVTLSCEQNLNHDAMYWYRQDPGQGLRLIYYSQIVNDFQKGDIAEGYSVSREKKESFPLTVTSAQKNPTAFYLCASSPSGQGMNTEAFFGQGTRLTVV.

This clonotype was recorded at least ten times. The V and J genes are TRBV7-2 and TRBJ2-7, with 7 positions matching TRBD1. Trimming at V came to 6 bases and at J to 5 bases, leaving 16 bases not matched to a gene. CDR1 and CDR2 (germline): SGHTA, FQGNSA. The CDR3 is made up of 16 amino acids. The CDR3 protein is CASSSRRGRIGDEQYF. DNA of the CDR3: TGTGCCAGCAGTTCCCGTAGGGGGCGCATCGGGGACGAGCAGTACTTC.

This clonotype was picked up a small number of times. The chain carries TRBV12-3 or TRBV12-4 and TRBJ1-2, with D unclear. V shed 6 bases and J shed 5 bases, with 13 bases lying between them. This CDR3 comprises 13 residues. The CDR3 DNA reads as TGTGCCAGCAGGGACGGGCTTGGGTATGGCTACACCTTC. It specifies CASRDGLGYGYTF.

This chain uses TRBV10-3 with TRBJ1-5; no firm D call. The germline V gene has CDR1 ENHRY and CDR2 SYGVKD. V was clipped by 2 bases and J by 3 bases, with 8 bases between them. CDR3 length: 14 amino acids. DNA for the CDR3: TGTGCCATCAGTGAGGGGCTCCACAATCAGCCCCAGCATTTT. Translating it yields CAISEGLHNQPQHF.

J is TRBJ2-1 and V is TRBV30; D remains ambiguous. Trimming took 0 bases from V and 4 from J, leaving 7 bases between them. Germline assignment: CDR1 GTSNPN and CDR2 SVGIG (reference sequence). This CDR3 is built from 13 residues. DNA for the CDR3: TGTGCCTGGAGTGTACATACATACAATGAGCAGTTCTTC. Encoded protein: CAWSVHTYNEQFF. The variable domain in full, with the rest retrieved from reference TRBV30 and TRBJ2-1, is SQTIHQWPATLVQPVGSPLSLECTVEGTSNPNLYWYRQAAGRGLQLLFYSVGIGQISSEVPQNLSASRPQDRQFILSSKKLLLSDSGFYLCAWSVHTYNEQFFGPGTRLTVL.

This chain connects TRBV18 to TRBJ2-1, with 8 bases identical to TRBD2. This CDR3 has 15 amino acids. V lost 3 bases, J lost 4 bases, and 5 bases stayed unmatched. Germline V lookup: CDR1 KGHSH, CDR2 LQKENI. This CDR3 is CASSPELAVYNEQFF. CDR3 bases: TGTGCCAGCTCACCCGAACTAGCGGTTTACAATGAGCAGTTCTTC.

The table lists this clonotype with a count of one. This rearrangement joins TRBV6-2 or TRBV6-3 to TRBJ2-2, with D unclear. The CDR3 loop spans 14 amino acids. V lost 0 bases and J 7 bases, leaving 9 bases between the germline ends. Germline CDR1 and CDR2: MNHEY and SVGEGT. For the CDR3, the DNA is TGTGCCAGCAGTTACTCGCAAGTAGGCGGGGAGCTGTTTTTT. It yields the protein CASSYSQVGGELFF.

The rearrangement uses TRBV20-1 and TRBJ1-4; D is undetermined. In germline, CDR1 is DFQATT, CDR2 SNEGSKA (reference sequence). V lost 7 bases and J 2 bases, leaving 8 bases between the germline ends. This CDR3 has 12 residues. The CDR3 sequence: CSGRATNEKLFF. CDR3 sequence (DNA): TGCAGTGGTCGGGCCACTAATGAAAAACTGTTTTTT.

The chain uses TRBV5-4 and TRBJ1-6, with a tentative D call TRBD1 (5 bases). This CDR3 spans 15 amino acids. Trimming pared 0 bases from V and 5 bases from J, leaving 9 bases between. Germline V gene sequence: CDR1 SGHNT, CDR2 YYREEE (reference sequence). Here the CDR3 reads CASSLGTPNNSPLHF. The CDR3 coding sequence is TGTGCCAGCAGCTTGGGGACACCCAATAATTCACCCCTCCACTTT.

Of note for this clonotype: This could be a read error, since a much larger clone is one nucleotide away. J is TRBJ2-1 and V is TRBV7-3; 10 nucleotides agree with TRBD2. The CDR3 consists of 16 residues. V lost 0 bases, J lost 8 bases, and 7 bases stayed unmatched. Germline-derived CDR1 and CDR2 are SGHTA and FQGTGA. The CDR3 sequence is CASSLTFTSGNDEQFF. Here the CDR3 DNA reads TGTGCCAGCAGCTTAACGTTTACTAGCGGGAACGATGAGCAGTTCTTC.